Given below is one T cell receptor (beta chain) in context. Antigen: not known. Some clones are missing from TCRdb's copy, which holds only in-frame ones; the method was immunoSEQ multiplex PCR. Of fewer than 25,000 clones in the sample, 77% were seen once. This record comes from a study of PD-1 blockade in classical Hodgkin lymphoma. The study, taken as a whole, reports: The origin of the repertoire differences remains undefined, with disease activity or prior therapy as possible causes. Any patient who commenced nivolumab under 1 year after ASCT was excluded.

Every single patient, without exception, relapsed after autologous stem cell transplantation, and brentuximab vedotin exposure varied. Trimming shortened V by 4 bases and J by 6 bases, and 16 bases separated the two germline ends. The CDR3 covers 13 residues. Per the germline V gene, CDR1 is SQVTM and CDR2 is ANQGSEA. The sequence was collected from a human donor with classical Hodgkin lymphoma. The starting material was peripheral blood mononuclear cells (PBMCs), obtained before the second cycle of nivolumab. This chain links TRBV29-1 with TRBJ2-7; tentative D call: TRBD1 (6 bases). CDR3 protein: CSVAGTSSGEQYF. CDR3 sequence (DNA): TGCAGCGTTGCCGGGACATCATCGGGCGAGCAGTACTTC.